The present TCR beta chain was sequenced within a study of T-cell reconstitution after alpha-beta-depleted transplantation in children. Whole-study results and caveats: Once a year had passed after transplant, T-cell counts and diversity came mostly from newly produced T cells. Several hundred expanded graft clones reportedly were the source of alpha-beta T cells about two months after transplant. High day-60 TCRbeta diversity in some patients came from surviving recipient T cells and thymic progenitors.

Unique molecular identifiers tagged the TCRbeta library. A single record per CDR3 protein comes from TCRdb applying MiXCR to the PCR reads. The repertoire includes about 340,000 distinct CDR3 sequences, around 15% of them detected once, and 35% to 50% sits in the top ten. The CDR3 runs to 12 residues. The V end lost 6 bases, the J end lost 6 bases, and 8 bases lay between the germline ends. There are many counts of this clonotype. Its antigen is not identified. The TCR was taken from a male patient between 2 and 10 years old who had a stem cell transplant for acute lymphoblastic leukemia, so the T cells may come from the graft donor. The source was PBMCs, mostly from graft donor cells, collected 360 days after TCRalphabeta/CD19-depleted stem cell transplant. The rearrangement uses TRBV12-3 or TRBV12-4 and TRBJ2-2, with D unclear. The CDR3 protein is CASSLIPGELFF. The DNA of the CDR3 is TGTGCCAGCAGCCTTATACCCGGGGAGCTGTTTTTT.